Below are 29 T cell receptor beta chains sequenced from a single sample in a study of blood T cell repertoires in COVID-19. Using immunoSEQ multiplex PCR, the repertoire was profiled, and TCRdb retains in-frame clones only, with some absent. Here the sample spans over 85,000 clones, around 80% being singletons. Sample: peripheral blood. The receptors were sampled from a woman older than 75 with acute or convalescent COVID-19.

The gene calls are TRBV10-1 and TRBJ2-3, with D maybe TRBD2 (6 bases). Trimming removed 7 bases from V and 6 bases from J, with 17 bases in between. Germline assignment: CDR1 WNHNN and CDR2 SYGVQD (reference sequence). CDR3 length: 14 amino acids. The DNA of the CDR3 is TGCGCCAGCACTCGGGACTCGAACTCCGATACGCAGTATTTT. Translation gives CASTRDSNSDTQYF.

This clone was detected many times. The chain links TRBV7-9 to TRBJ2-7; D is unclear. The CDR3 length is 13 residues. CDR1 is SEHNR and CDR2 is FQNEAQ in the germline V gene (reference sequence). V was clipped by 1 base and J by 3 bases, with 7 bases between them. The CDR3, as DNA: TGTGCCAGCAGCTTAGTTCCGAGCTACGAGCAGTACTTC. Its protein product is CASSLVPSYEQYF.

This clone was detected only once. V and J are TRBV30 and TRBJ1-1, with TRBD1 matching over 12 bases. This CDR3 has 15 amino acids. J gave up 2 bases and V 8 bases, and 9 bases lay outside the gene matches. Germline-derived CDR1 and CDR2 are GTSNPN and SVGIG (reference sequence). DNA for the CDR3: TGTGCCGCCTCCGGGACAGGGGGCGCAAACACTGAAGCTTTCTTT. Its translation is CAASGTGGANTEAFF.

This sequence joins TRBV10-1 and TRBJ1-1; 7 bases map to TRBD1. This CDR3 is 13 amino acids long. Per germline, CDR1 WNHNN and CDR2 SYGVQD (reference sequence). V shed 5 bases, J shed 8 bases, and the junction held 8 bases outside the gene matches. The CDR3 loop reads CASSPDRAGEAFF. For the CDR3, the DNA is TGCGCCAGCAGTCCCGACAGGGCGGGGGAAGCTTTCTTT.

The V and J genes are TRBV11-2 and TRBJ1-6; D is unclear. Germline V gives CDR1 SGHAT, CDR2 FQNNGV. Trimming took 1 base from V and 7 from J, leaving 5 bases between them. CDR3 size: 13 residues. CDR3 in amino acids: CASSLVRNSPLHF. In DNA form, the CDR3 reads TGTGCCAGCAGCTTAGTGCGGAATTCACCCCTCCACTTT.

The genes are TRBV5-1 and TRBJ2-7, with TRBD1 matching 7 bases. J was trimmed by 2 bases and V by 8 bases; bases with no gene match: 7. Germline loops: CDR1 SGHRS, CDR2 YFSETQ. This CDR3 comprises 13 residues. The CDR3 nucleotides are TGCGCCAGTAACACAGGGGTAACCTACGAGCAGTACTTC. Translation: CASNTGVTYEQYF.

This clone was seen a handful of times. This sequence joins TRBV11-1 and TRBJ1-1, with D maybe TRBD1 (6 bases). The germline V gene encodes CDR1 SGHAT and CDR2 FQDESV (reference sequence). This CDR3 comprises 13 residues. V was pared by 5 bases and J by 1 base, with 8 bases between. CDR3 sequence: CASSPRGNTEAFF. The DNA for the CDR3 is TGTGCCAGCAGCCCCAGGGGGAACACTGAAGCTTTCTTT.

The V and J genes are TRBV3-1 (or the pseudogene TRBV3-2) and TRBJ1-1, with 7 bases identical to TRBD1. CDR1 is LGHDT and CDR2 is YNNKEL in the germline V gene (reference sequence). This CDR3 has 16 amino acids. Trimming cost V 5 bases and J 6 bases; bases outside gene matches: 15. CDR3 nucleotide sequence: TGTGCCAGCAGCTCCATAGCAGGGGGTAGTAAGGCTGAAGCTTTCTTT. It yields the protein CASSSIAGGSKAEAFF.

V is TRBV21-1 and J is TRBJ2-7; the listed D gene, TRBD1, was not tested against the DNA. TRBV21-1 is given as a pseudogene. This CDR3 has 15 amino acids. DNA of the CDR3: TGTGCCAGCAGCAAAGGCTCCGATGGCACCTACGAGCAGTACTTC. Translation gives CASSKGSDGTYEQYF.

CDR3 protein: CASSSWTGSSNQPQHF. The CDR3 nucleotides are TGTGCCAGCAGCTCGTGGACAGGGAGTAGCAATCAGCCCCAGCATTTT. The genes are TRBV5-5 and TRBJ1-5; 8 bases map to TRBD1. There are 16 residues in the CDR3. Germline lookup yields CDR1 SGHKS and CDR2 YYEKEE (reference sequence). Losses at the gene ends were 3 bases for V and 0 bases for J; bases not matched to a gene: 5.

This chain joins TRBV27 and TRBJ1-6, with 9 bases aligning to TRBD1. The V segment lost 4 bases and the J segment 10 bases; nucleotides outside the gene matches: 14. Looked up from germline, CDR1 is MNHEY and CDR2 is SMNVEV (reference sequence). This CDR3 spans 17 amino acids. In nucleotides, the CDR3 is TGTGCCAGCAGTTCCGGAGTTACAGGGGGCTTCCGGTCACCCCTCCACTTT. Translation: CASSSGVTGGFRSPLHF.

The chain uses TRBV2 and TRBJ2-7; perhaps TRBD1 as D (6 bases). This CDR3 has 12 residues. Germline CDR1 SNHLY, CDR2 FYNNEI. The V end was cut by 8 bases, the J end by 6 bases, with 14 bases between. CDR3 coding DNA: TGTGCCAGCGGGGGCTTAGCAGGCGAGCAGTACTTC. Protein product: CASGGLAGEQYF.

The chain carries TRBV7-3 and TRBJ2-1; a weak D match, TRBD1 (6 bases). Looked up from germline, CDR1 is SGHTA and CDR2 is FQGTGA. The ends were cut back, 6 bases at V and 7 bases at J, with 16 bases in the middle. CDR3 size: 14 residues. The CDR3 loop is CASRGDTPTNEQFF. CDR3 nucleotides: TGTGCCAGCAGGGGGGACACACCGACAAATGAGCAGTTCTTC.

V and J are TRBV7-3 and TRBJ1-1, with D possibly TRBD1 on 5 matching bases. The germline CDR1 and CDR2 sequences are SGHTA and FQGTGA. The CDR3 contains 14 residues. V was shortened by 7 bases and J by 3 bases, with 15 bases between the two germline ends. CDR3 in amino acids: CASTMGPGDTEAFF. As DNA, the CDR3 is TGTGCCAGCACCATGGGGCCTGGGGACACTGAAGCTTTCTTT.

This chain joins TRBV24-1 and TRBJ1-2; the match to TRBD1 covers 8 bases. V lost 5 bases to trimming and J lost 0 bases; unmatched junction nucleotides: 13. Germline V CDR1 and CDR2: KGHDR, SFDVKD. The CDR3 length is 18 residues. CDR3: CATSAIFLGQVPNYGYTF. The CDR3 nucleotides are TGTGCCACCAGTGCAATATTTTTGGGACAGGTTCCTAACTATGGCTACACCTTC.

The chain uses TRBV12-3 or TRBV12-4 and TRBJ1-1; a weak D match, TRBD1 (6 bases). The CDR3 spans 12 residues. Between the trimmed V and J ends, which lost 7 bases and 3 bases, there was a span of 9 bases. CDR3 nucleotides: TGTGCCAGCACTCAGGGGTACACTGAAGCTTTCTTT. Its translation is CASTQGYTEAFF.

This chain uses TRBV2 with TRBJ2-7; 10 bases agree with TRBD2. V gave up 7 bases and J gave up 2 bases; unmatched junction bases: 5. The CDR3 length is 14 residues. In germline, CDR1 is SNHLY, CDR2 FYNNEI. The CDR3 nucleotides read TGTGCCAGCAAATTAGCGGGAGGTCCCTACGAGCAGTACTTC. Translation gives CASKLAGGPYEQYF. The full variable domain, its missing parts supplied by reference TRBV2 and TRBJ2-7, is EPEVTQTPSHQVTQMGQEVILRCVPISNHLYFYWYRQILGQKVEFLVSFYNNEISEKSEIFDDQFSVERPDGSNFTLKIRSTKLEDSAMYFCASKLAGGPYEQYFGPGTRLTVT.

The DNA for the CDR3 is TGTGCCAGCAGCTTGGACAGGGCCCTAGCCAAAAACATTCAGTACTTC. Its translation is CASSLDRALAKNIQYF. The chain has TRBV5-5 and TRBJ2-4, with a tentative D call TRBD1 (6 bases). V shed 0 bases and J shed 0 bases, with 10 bases lying between them. The CDR3 runs to 16 residues. Germline CDR1 reads SGHKS; CDR2 reads YYEKEE (reference sequence).

This clone was picked up one time. The gene calls are TRBV1 and TRBJ1-5. TRBV1 corresponds to a pseudogene. This CDR3 has 16 residues. The CDR3 reads CTSSPGGIGSNQPQHF. CDR3 bases: TGCACCAGCAGCCCGGGGGGGATTGGGAGCAATCAGCCCCAGCATTTT.

The chain uses TRBV1 and TRBJ2-2; the table's D gene call, TRBD2, was not cross checked with the DNA. TRBV1 is an annotated pseudogene. The CDR3 length is 16 residues. The CDR3: CTSILTSGVDTGELFF. DNA for the CDR3: TGCACCAGCATCCTGACTAGCGGGGTCGACACCGGGGAGCTGTTTTTT.

The chain is built from TRBV2 and TRBJ1-3, with D tentatively TRBD1 (6 bases). Trimming took 4 bases from V and 4 from J, leaving 11 bases between them. CDR3 length equals 14 residues. Looked up from germline, CDR1 is SNHLY and CDR2 is FYNNEI. DNA for the CDR3: TGTGCCAGCAGTGGGTCAGGGGTAGGAAACACCATATATTTT. It yields the protein CASSGSGVGNTIYF.

The CDR3 DNA reads TGTGCCAGTACCCCGGGGGGGGGATTTAGTTCTGGCTACACCTTC. It specifies CASTPGGGFSSGYTF. The chain uses TRBV25-1 and TRBJ1-2; D is possibly TRBD1 (5 bases). CDR3 length: 15 residues. The ends were cut back, 9 bases at V and 7 bases at J, with 24 bases in the middle. Germline CDR1 reads MGHDK; CDR2 reads SYGVNS.

The chain uses TRBV19 and TRBJ1-2, with D possibly matching TRBD1 (6 bases). CDR1 and CDR2 (germline): LNHDA, SQIVND (reference sequence). Trimming left V 6 bases short and J 6 bases short, with 14 bases between. The CDR3 is 13 amino acids. The chain's CDR3 is CASRAGGANGYTF. CDR3 bases: TGTGCCAGTAGGGCGGGGGGGGCGAATGGCTACACCTTC.

This clone came up once. V is TRBV5-4 and J is TRBJ2-2; 9 nucleotides agree with TRBD1. The CDR3 sequence is 18 residues long. With 1 base clipped from V and 0 bases from J, the junction kept 7 bases outside the gene matches. CDR1 and CDR2 from the germline V gene are SGHNT and YYREEE (reference sequence). CDR3 in DNA: TGTGCCAGCAGCTTGTCTATAGGACAGGGGTCGAACACCGGGGAGCTGTTTTTT. Its translation: CASSLSIGQGSNTGELFF.

The V and J genes are TRBV19 and TRBJ2-2; D is unclear. The germline V gene has CDR1 LNHDA and CDR2 SQIVND (reference sequence). CDR3 length: 15 residues. Trimming pared 3 bases from V and 6 bases from J, leaving 14 bases between. CDR3 protein: CASSIPSAGPGELFF. The CDR3 DNA is TGTGCCAGTAGTATTCCCTCGGCAGGTCCCGGGGAGCTGTTTTTT.

This clone was recorded a few times. V is TRBV21-1 and J is TRBJ2-1; TRBD1 is the table's D call and was not checked against the DNA. TRBV21-1 is termed a pseudogene. The CDR3 sequence is 17 residues long. This CDR3 is CASSNPRGPGVGNEQFF. DNA for the CDR3: TGTGCCAGCAGCAATCCAAGGGGGCCGGGAGTGGGCAATGAGCAGTTCTTC.

This chain connects TRBV7-2 to TRBJ1-1, with 8 bases that match TRBD1. The CDR3 contains 15 residues. With V trimmed by 5 bases and J by 1 base, 6 bases remained unmatched. CDR1 is SGHTA, CDR2 FQGNSA, per germline. Here the CDR3 reads CASSLRDRTNTEAFF. The CDR3 DNA is TGTGCCAGCAGCCTCCGGGACAGGACGAACACTGAAGCTTTCTTT.

The chain uses TRBV19 and TRBJ2-7, with 11 nucleotides matching TRBD2. The CDR3 totals 14 residues. Germline CDR1 and CDR2: LNHDA and SQIVND (reference sequence). V lost 4 bases and J lost 2; bases outside the gene matches: 1. The CDR3 coding sequence is TGTGCCAGTAGTACGACTAGCGGGGCCTACGAGCAGTACTTC. As protein: CASSTTSGAYEQYF. Using reference TRBV19 and TRBJ2-7 for the parts outside the CDR3, the full variable domain is DGGITQSPKYLFRKEGQNVTLSCEQNLNHDAMYWYRQDPGQGLRLIYYSQIVNDFQKGDIAEGYSVSREKKESFPLTVTSAQKNPTAFYLCASSTTSGAYEQYFGPGTRLTVT.

Details on this clone: A junction boundary mismatches the germline segment, possibly from a read error. The chain couples TRBV11-2 to TRBJ2-1; 7 bases are a match to TRBD1. Germline CDR1 is SGHAT and CDR2 is FQNNGV. CDR3 length: 16 amino acids. CDR3 coding DNA: TGTGCCAGCAGCGTAGACAGGGCGTCCCTCTACAATGAGCAGTTCTTC. It codes for CASSVDRASLYNEQFF.